The 15 T cell receptor beta chains in this list originate from one sample, sequenced in a study of early T cells in non-severe SARS-CoV-2 infection. TCRdb analysed the 5' RACE reads with MiXCR anew, one entry per CDR3 protein. This sample has 65,000 to 95,000 distinct CDR3 sequences, with over 9% found just once. The specimen was whole blood. These receptors all stem from an adult who was a healthcare worker with PCR-confirmed SARS-CoV-2 infection or an uninfected control (not recorded which).

For this clonotype: It may be a read error: a sequence one base away is much more abundant. The chain couples TRBV3-1 to TRBJ2-1; TRBD2 aligns across 8 bases. The CDR3 length is 16 residues. Germline CDR1 LGHDT, CDR2 YNNKEL (reference sequence). The V and J ends lost 4 bases and 8 bases, in that order; junction bases with no gene match: 13. In DNA form, the CDR3 reads TGTGCCAGCAGCCCGGGACCAGCGGGAGCCGCCGATGAGCAGTTCTTC. It is translated as CASSPGPAGAADEQFF.

The chain links TRBV25-1 to TRBJ2-6, with a tentative D call TRBD1 (6 bases). The V end lost 4 bases, the J end lost 1 base, and 11 bases lay between the germline ends. The CDR3 is 16 residues long. Germline values: CDR1 MGHDK, CDR2 SYGVNS. Here the CDR3 DNA reads TGTGCCAGCAGTGTACAGGGAGAATCTGGGGCCAACGTCCTGACTTTC. This translates into CASSVQGESGANVLTF. The full variable domain, completed using reference TRBV25-1 and TRBJ2-6, is EADIYQTPRYLVIGTGKKITLECSQTMGHDKMYWYQQDPGMELHLIHYSYGVNSTEKGDLSSESTVSRIRTEHFPLTLESARPSHTSQYLCASSVQGESGANVLTFGAGSRLTVL.

This clonotype was recorded at least ten times. The chain carries TRBV30 and TRBJ2-3; D is uncertain. This CDR3 is 13 amino acids long. V lost 2 bases to trimming and J lost 10 bases, with 16 bases between them. Germline loops: CDR1 GTSNPN, CDR2 SVGIG (reference sequence). CDR3 nucleotide sequence: TGTGCCTGGAGTCCAACGGTCAGTCAGGCGCAGTATTTT. Its translation: CAWSPTVSQAQYF.

By sample fraction, this clonotype is medium-sized. The rearrangement joins TRBV20-1 to TRBJ2-4, with D possibly called TRBD1 or TRBD2 (5 bases each). Germline V lookup: CDR1 DFQATT, CDR2 SNEGSKA (reference sequence). The CDR3 loop spans 14 amino acids. V was shortened by 1 base and J by 0 bases, with 7 bases between the two germline ends. The CDR3 nucleotides read TGCAGTGCTAGAGGAGGGGAAGCCAAAAACATTCAGTACTTC. Translation: CSARGGEAKNIQYF.

Many counts were recorded for this clonotype. The chain carries TRBV19 and TRBJ1-5, with no clear D. The CDR3 is made up of 12 amino acids. Per the germline V gene, CDR1 is LNHDA and CDR2 is SQIVND (reference sequence). Trimming pared 6 bases from V and 6 bases from J, leaving 9 bases between. The CDR3 here is CASSGLSQPQHF. The CDR3 region has the DNA TGTGCCAGTAGCGGTTTGAGTCAGCCCCAGCATTTT.

V and J are TRBV27 and TRBJ1-1; D is unresolved. V was pared by 8 bases and J by 1 base, with 14 bases between. The CDR3 spans 14 residues. Per the germline V gene, CDR1 is MNHEY and CDR2 is SMNVEV (reference sequence). CDR3 in amino acids: CASSRTSRNTEAFF. The CDR3 DNA is TGTGCCAGCTCAAGAACATCCAGGAACACTGAAGCTTTCTTT.

This clonotype was seen at least ten times. The V gene is TRBV5-1, the J gene TRBJ2-2, with 10 bases fitting TRBD2. V lost 2 bases and J lost 4; bases outside the gene matches: 5. This CDR3 spans 16 amino acids. CDR1 is SGHRS, CDR2 YFSETQ, per germline. Here the CDR3 reads CASSLVSGRVTGELFF. The CDR3 region has the DNA TGCGCCAGCAGCTTAGTCAGCGGGAGGGTCACCGGGGAGCTGTTTTTT.

This clonotype was seen only a few times. This chain uses TRBV10-3 with TRBJ2-1; 11 bases align to TRBD2. Unmatched junction bases numbered 4, after V lost 6 bases and J lost 6 bases. Germline V gene data show CDR1 as ENHRY and CDR2 as SYGVKD. This CDR3 has 14 residues. The CDR3 DNA follows: TGTGCCATCAGGGGACTAGCGGCGAGCAATGAGCAGTTCTTC. Amino acids: CAIRGLAASNEQFF.

This clonotype has at least ten counts. The CDR3 nucleotides read TGTGCCAGCAGTCCTATCCGGGAGGCGAAAAATGAGCAGTTCTTC. Translated: CASSPIREAKNEQFF. The chain employs TRBV12-3 or TRBV12-4 and TRBJ2-1; 7 bases are a match to TRBD2. V shed 5 bases, J shed 7 bases, and the junction held 11 bases outside the gene matches. CDR3 length equals 15 residues.

This clonotype was counted between two and nine times. The rearrangement joins TRBV7-6 to TRBJ2-7; 9 bases match TRBD1. The trim removed 6 bases at V and 3 bases at J, leaving 12 bases unmatched. Germline lookup yields CDR1 SGHVS and CDR2 FNYEAQ. The CDR3 has 16 residues. CDR3 region: CASSRIPGQGLYEQYF. In DNA, the CDR3 is TGTGCCAGCAGTCGGATTCCGGGACAGGGACTCTACGAGCAGTACTTC.

This clonotype came up many times. The DNA of the CDR3 is TGTGCCAGCAGAAACGATGGGAGGGGACAGCCCCAGCATTTT. Encoded protein: CASRNDGRGQPQHF. This chain links TRBV28 with TRBJ1-5; TRBD1 might be the D (5 bases). V was shortened by 6 bases and J by 7 bases, with 16 bases between the two germline ends. The CDR3 has 14 amino acids. Germline CDR1 reads MDHEN; CDR2 reads SYDVKM.

Ten or more counts support this clonotype. The J gene is TRBJ2-5, the V gene TRBV12-3 or TRBV12-4, with 8 bases that match TRBD1. V lost 5 bases to trimming and J lost 4 bases; unmatched junction nucleotides: 3. This CDR3 has 13 residues. CDR3 DNA: TGTGCCAGCAGTACAGGGGGATTAGAGACCCAGTACTTC. Translating gives CASSTGGLETQYF.

This clonotype was counted ten times or more. One end of the junction does not line up with germline, which may come from a read error. The J gene is TRBJ2-1, the V gene TRBV7-2, with TRBD2 identical over 12 bases. Germline V gene lookup returns CDR1 SGHTA and CDR2 FQGNSA. This CDR3 spans 14 amino acids. CDR3 protein: CASSLAGGYNEQFF. The CDR3 bases are TGTGCCAGCAGCCTAGCGGGAGGGTACAATGAGCAGTTCTTC.

V is TRBV12-3 or TRBV12-4 and J is TRBJ1-3; possible D gene TRBD1, 5 bases. Trimming shortened V by 2 bases and J by 0 bases, and 23 bases separated the two germline ends. The CDR3 extends over 20 amino acids. In DNA form, the CDR3 reads TGTGCCAGCAGTTTACGGGGCTCTTTTGCGGTTCCCTACTCTGGAAACACCATATATTTT. Its translation: CASSLRGSFAVPYSGNTIYF.

The chain joins TRBV20-1 to TRBJ2-5, with 9 bases identical to TRBD2. Trimming cost V 1 base and J 5 bases; bases outside gene matches: 5. The CDR3 totals 14 residues. Germline V lookup: CDR1 DFQATT, CDR2 SNEGSKA (reference sequence). The CDR3 here is CSARGGRALETQYF. The DNA for the CDR3 is TGCAGTGCTAGAGGCGGGAGGGCCCTCGAGACCCAGTACTTC.